This TCR beta chain stems from a study of shared clonotypes between healthy human individuals. Sequencing used immunoSEQ multiplex PCR; TCRdb keeps in-frame clones, though not all of them. The table shows roughly 1,000,000 clones, with about 80% occurring only once. Germline lookup yields CDR1 LGHNA and CDR2 YSLEER. V was cut by 4 bases and J by 9 bases, with 16 bases left in between. There are 14 residues in the CDR3. Nashville, Tennessee was home to all donors, each a Caucasian adult. Sample: memory CD4+ T cells from PBMCs. The subset: CD45RA-negative fraction. The TCR sequence derives from a young man in good health. Some clones in this sample may be carry-over from other donors' samples. The gene calls are TRBV4-3 and TRBJ2-1; maybe TRBD2 (5 bases). CDR3 amino acids: CASSRGLRQGEQFF. The CDR3 nucleotides read TGCGCCAGCAGCCGAGGACTGCGGCAAGGTGAGCAGTTCTTC.